The clone carrying this TCR beta chain has a handful of counts. Antigen: not known. These data belong to a study of response to subunit inactivated influenza vaccine. MiXCR, applied by TCRdb to the RT-PCR reads, yields one record per CDR3 protein. The top ten hold approximately 11% of the sample, which has about 780,000 distinct CDR3 sequences, less than 20% seen once. Findings and limits, study-wide: The authors suggested that every seasonal influenza vaccination recruits few new T cells.

The germline V gene has CDR1 MNHNS and CDR2 SASEGT. There are 17 residues in the CDR3. The V gene end was trimmed by 3 bases and the J gene end by 3 bases; junction bases not matched to a gene: 10. The chain employs TRBV6-1 and TRBJ2-3; 9 bases map to TRBD2. The TCR was taken from a man over 45 who received an inactivated influenza vaccine. The input for sequencing was PBMCs from blood, taken 5 to 6 days after vaccination. CDR3: CASSEEVAGAYTDTQYF. CDR3 nucleotide sequence: TGTGCCAGCAGTGAGGAGGTAGCGGGGGCGTATACAGATACGCAGTATTTT.